This T cell receptor beta chain was identified in a study of blood T cell repertoires in COVID-19. Study-level background: Sample material is recorded as cDNA or gDNA derived from T cells, B-cell-depleted T cells, or PBMCs.

Source study methods: Nucleated cell counts were estimated from reference gene primer amplification. Some clones are missing from TCRdb's copy, which holds only in-frame ones; the method was immunoSEQ multiplex PCR. Clone size and the V and J calls come from that table; the DNA yielded D and trimming. The sample lists 150,000 to 200,000 clones, over 75% occurring once. With 1 base removed from V and 8 bases from J, the gap between germline ends came to 11 bases. CDR1 is MNHNS and CDR2 is SASEGT in the germline V gene. CDR3 length: 13 amino acids. Specimen: peripheral blood. The sequence derives from an older man with acute or convalescent COVID-19. The rearrangement joins TRBV6-1 to TRBJ1-2; D uncertain. This chain's CDR3 is CASSEGGGSGYTF. CDR3 coding DNA: TGTGCCAGCAGTGAAGGCGGCGGATCCGGCTACACCTTC.